A selection of T cell receptor beta chains follows, all from one sample in a study of CD8 T cells in Susac syndrome. Each CDR3 protein gets one entry after TCRdb re-called the immunoSEQ multiplex PCR reads with MiXCR. The top ten hold under 0.095% of the sample, which has approximately 200,000 distinct CDR3 sequences, 95% seen once. The sample comprised CD4+ T cells from PBMCs. These receptors were obtained from a human donor with multiple sclerosis. Each CDR3 is given with its conserved first and last residue. The order of the fields is V gene, D gene, J gene, CDR3 protein. A D gene is named only where the DNA matches it firmly.

TRBV20-1	.	TRBJ1-4	CSAVTPSSATNEKLFF
TRBV11-2	.	TRBJ2-3	CASNLGSHIDTQYF
TRBV5-1	TRBD1	TRBJ2-7	CASSPAGTGYEQYF
TRBV25-1	.	TRBJ2-7	CASSEIGVGNEDEQYF
TRBV15	.	TRBJ2-5	CATSRGRGSEETQYF
TRBV20-1	TRBD1	TRBJ1-4	CSARVAQGAAEKLFF
TRBV24-1	TRBD1	TRBJ1-3	CATSDGGQGGNTIYF
TRBV20-1	.	TRBJ2-6	CSARASGSGANVLTF
TRBV6-2/TRBV6-3	.	TRBJ1-5	CASSSKDLGRQPQHF
TRBV30	TRBD2	TRBJ2-2	CACRLAGRTGELFF
TRBV24-1	.	TRBJ2-5	CATSDFPTGQGGTQYF
TRBV29-1	.	TRBJ1-1	CSVEGWVTEAFF
TRBV15	.	TRBJ2-7	CATSRDLSNLLF
TRBV30	.	TRBJ2-6	CAWSVSGANVLTF
TRBV18	TRBD1	TRBJ2-5	CASSSGQSQETQYF
TRBV2	.	TRBJ2-3	CASKVAFGTDTQYF
TRBV7-9	.	TRBJ1-1	CASSLGLGNTEAFF